One and the same sample provided the 21 T cell receptor beta chains below, sequenced in a study of blood T cells in healthy people across ages. It was with a sample-barcoded 5' primer and a J-beta primer mix that a second PCR of roughly 6 to 12 cycles was run. TCRdb used MiXCR to reprocess the 5' RACE reads, holding one entry per CDR3 protein. The sample lists about 1.4 million distinct CDR3 sequences, 59% occurring once. Sample: blood. The origin of the receptors is a man aged 18 to 30 in good health.

The chain combines TRBV7-9 with TRBJ1-2, with D possibly being TRBD1 (6 bases). Germline values: CDR1 SEHNR, CDR2 FQNEAQ (reference sequence). The CDR3 is 15 residues long. The germline V and J ends were trimmed by 4 bases and 6 bases, with 18 bases remaining between them. In DNA form, the CDR3 reads TGTGCCAGCAGCTCGAAGACAGGTCGGGGGGATGGCTACACCTTC. Translating it yields CASSSKTGRGDGYTF.

The J gene is TRBJ2-7, the V gene TRBV20-1, with D uncertain. In germline, CDR1 is DFQATT, CDR2 SNEGSKA (reference sequence). The V end was cut by 0 bases, the J end by 6 bases, with 9 bases between. The CDR3 is 12 amino acids. For the CDR3, the DNA is TGCAGTGCTAGAGATCAGGTCGGCGAGCAGTACTTC. Translating gives CSARDQVGEQYF.

This chain uses TRBV28 with TRBJ1-2, with D hard to call. Germline V gives CDR1 MDHEN, CDR2 SYDVKM. V was trimmed by 3 bases and J by 2 bases, leaving 13 bases between them. This CDR3 comprises 15 residues. The CDR3 protein is CASSFLKTENYGYTF. The CDR3 region has the DNA TGTGCCAGCAGTTTTCTTAAGACGGAGAACTATGGCTACACCTTC.

This clonotype was seen a few times. The chain carries TRBV12-3 or TRBV12-4 and TRBJ2-1, with 10 bases matching TRBD1. V lost 6 bases, J lost 10 bases, and 15 bases stayed unmatched. The CDR3 loop spans 16 amino acids. Here the CDR3 DNA reads TGTGCCAGCAGCTCCGGCGGGACAGGGGTACTTGGAGAGCAGTTCTTC. This sequence encodes CASSSGGTGVLGEQFF.

The rearrangement joins TRBV7-9 to TRBJ2-7, with unresolved D. The CDR3 is 13 residues long. Germline V gene lookup returns CDR1 SEHNR and CDR2 FQNEAQ (reference sequence). V was cut by 0 bases and J by 4 bases, with 7 bases left in between. The CDR3 loop is CASSLAARYEQYF. The CDR3 bases are TGTGCCAGCAGCTTAGCGGCTAGGTACGAGCAGTACTTC.

This clonotype was found a few times. The chain recombines TRBV20-1 with TRBJ1-4, with D tentatively TRBD1 (6 bases). The germline V gene has CDR1 DFQATT and CDR2 SNEGSKA (reference sequence). V dropped 2 bases and J dropped 6 bases, with 10 bases sitting between them. The CDR3 spans 13 residues. DNA of the CDR3: TGCAGTGCTAGAAGTAGGGGGGATGAAAAACTGTTTTTT. Residues: CSARSRGDEKLFF.

This rearrangement joins TRBV28 to TRBJ1-2; unclear D gene. V was trimmed by 7 bases and J by 4 bases, leaving 10 bases between them. CDR1 and CDR2 from the germline V gene are MDHEN and SYDVKM. This CDR3 has 12 amino acids. The CDR3 nucleotides read TGTGCCAGCACCGCCCCCCCCTATGGCTACACCTTC. It encodes CASTAPPYGYTF.

The chain joins TRBV29-1 to TRBJ2-3; 11 bases align to TRBD2. Germline CDR1 and CDR2: SQVTM and ANQGSEA. The CDR3 has 15 amino acids. J lost 3 bases, V lost 4 bases, and 6 bases had no gene match. The CDR3 DNA follows: TGCAGCGTTGTAGGGCTAGCGGGGGGAACAGATACGCAGTATTTT. Protein: CSVVGLAGGTDTQYF.

The gene calls are TRBV6-1 and TRBJ1-2; D is undetermined. CDR1 and CDR2 from the germline V gene are MNHNS and SASEGT. The CDR3 sequence is 16 residues long. The V gene lost 0 bases and the J gene lost 3 bases, with 14 bases spanning the gap. This chain's CDR3 is CASSEATAYGDYGYTF. The CDR3 DNA is TGTGCCAGCAGTGAAGCTACAGCTTATGGAGACTATGGCTACACCTTC.

This clonotype was found a few times. The chain links TRBV4-3 to TRBJ2-3, with a weak D call TRBD1 (6 bases). The V end lost 2 bases, the J end lost 6 bases, and 18 bases lay between the germline ends. Germline CDR1 and CDR2: LGHNA and YSLEER. This CDR3 is 16 amino acids long. The CDR3 sequence: CASSQLQGRATDTQYF. In nucleotides, the CDR3 is TGCGCCAGCAGCCAACTACAGGGTAGAGCGACGGATACGCAGTATTTT.

This clonotype appeared a single time. V gene TRBV6-5 combines with J gene TRBJ1-2, with 7 bases identical to TRBD1. This CDR3 contains 15 residues. The trim removed 6 bases at V and 6 bases at J, leaving 13 bases unmatched. Per germline, CDR1 MNHEY and CDR2 SVGAGI. This CDR3 is CASRQKTGSPDGYTF. CDR3 in DNA: TGTGCCAGCAGGCAAAAGACAGGGAGTCCTGATGGCTACACCTTC.

This clonotype has more than one count but fewer than ten. This chain joins TRBV3-1 and TRBJ2-4; D may be TRBD2 (5 bases). Deletions cut 5 bases from V and 8 bases from J, with 22 bases between. There are 16 residues in the CDR3. Germline CDR1 is LGHDT and CDR2 is YNNKEL (reference sequence). The DNA for the CDR3 is TGTGCCAGCAGCTCCTCGGGTCAGCGGCCCATTGACATTCAGTACTTC. This translates into CASSSSGQRPIDIQYF.

The chain carries TRBV27 and TRBJ2-3; 10 bases are a match to TRBD2. Germline V gives CDR1 MNHEY, CDR2 SMNVEV (reference sequence). CDR3 length: 14 amino acids. With V trimmed by 10 bases and J by 0 bases, 4 bases remained unmatched. The CDR3 nucleotides read TGTGCCACGGGGACTAGCGTGAGCACAGATACGCAGTATTTT. Translation: CATGTSVSTDTQYF.

This sequence joins TRBV20-1 and TRBJ2-1; D is perhaps TRBD1 or TRBD2 (6 bases each). Looked up from germline, CDR1 is DFQATT and CDR2 is SNEGSKA (reference sequence). The CDR3 is 16 residues long. V lost 7 bases, J lost 4 bases, and 23 bases lay in between. The CDR3 coding sequence is TGCAGTGTCCGGAGGGGGGTTAGGGGGTTATACAATGAGCAGTTCTTC. It encodes CSVRRGVRGLYNEQFF.

This chain uses TRBV7-2 with TRBJ2-5, with D possibly being TRBD2 (6 bases). The CDR3 sequence is 16 residues long. The V gene lost 1 base and the J gene lost 0 bases, with 12 bases spanning the gap. CDR1 and CDR2 from the germline V gene are SGHTA and FQGNSA. CDR3 sequence (DNA): TGTGCCAGCAGCTTAGTTGGCGGGGTGTACCAAGAGACCCAGTACTTC. Its translation: CASSLVGGVYQETQYF.

The CDR3 loop is CASRGLLLVTDTQYF. CDR3 in DNA: TGTGCCAGCAGGGGGCTACTACTCGTCACAGATACGCAGTATTTT. The chain carries TRBV2 and TRBJ2-3; perhaps TRBD1 as D (5 bases). V was trimmed by 6 bases and J by 2 bases, leaving 15 bases between them. CDR1 is SNHLY and CDR2 is FYNNEI in the germline V gene. The CDR3 loop spans 15 amino acids.

V is TRBV6-2 or TRBV6-3 and J is TRBJ2-1, with 7 bases fitting TRBD2. V dropped 7 bases and J dropped 8; count of bases not matched to a gene: 23. Germline CDR1 and CDR2: MNHEY and SVGEGT. The CDR3 has 18 amino acids. Here the CDR3 DNA reads TGTGCCAGCAAATCGCTCCGACTAGCCTCGGTCGGCGGGGATGAGCAGTTCTTC. Amino acids: CASKSLRLASVGGDEQFF.

This clonotype showed up just a few times. The V call is TRBV5-6, the J call TRBJ1-2; D is uncertain. The V end lost 4 bases, the J end lost 5 bases, and 12 bases lay between the germline ends. Germline V gene lookup returns CDR1 SGHDT and CDR2 YYEEEE. This CDR3 is 13 amino acids long. CDR3 nucleotide sequence: TGTGCCAGCAGCCCTGGTAAAGTTTATGGCTACACCTTC. This sequence encodes CASSPGKVYGYTF.

V and J are TRBV15 and TRBJ2-5, with D possibly matching TRBD1 (6 bases). The CDR3 spans 13 residues. Trimming cost V 3 bases and J 4 bases, with 9 bases left between them. CDR1 is LNHNV and CDR2 is YYDKDF in the germline V gene (reference sequence). CDR3 DNA sequence: TGTGCCACCAGCAGCAGGGGTGGAGAGACCCAGTACTTC. It translates to CATSSRGGETQYF.

CDR3 sequence: CASSLGEGSRSPLHF. CDR3 nucleotide sequence: TGCGCCAGCAGCTTGGGAGAGGGTTCGCGTTCACCCCTCCACTTT. V and J are TRBV5-1 and TRBJ1-6; D unclear. V dropped 0 bases and J dropped 9 bases, with 13 bases sitting between them. Per the germline V gene, CDR1 is SGHRS and CDR2 is YFSETQ. The CDR3 contains 15 residues.

The chain recombines TRBV3-1 with TRBJ2-1; 10 bases agree with TRBD2. V gave up 4 bases and J gave up 6 bases; unmatched junction bases: 12. Germline CDR1 and CDR2: LGHDT and YNNKEL (reference sequence). This CDR3 contains 17 residues. CDR3 region: CASSPPGSGGFFNEQFF. DNA of the CDR3: TGTGCCAGCAGCCCCCCCGGTAGCGGGGGGTTTTTCAATGAGCAGTTCTTC.